One and the same sample provided the 32 T cell receptor beta chains below, sequenced in a study of cytomegalovirus exposure and HLA in healthy donors. PCR was performed using 60 Vbeta and 13 Jbeta primers. The repertoire was sequenced with immunoSEQ multiplex PCR; TCRdb's copy has only in-frame clones and lacks some. The sample holds about 64,000 clones, under 80% seen once. Sequencing was done on a sample of PBMCs. Receptor source: a male donor in good health and CMV-seropositive.

The chain combines TRBV29-1 with TRBJ2-7; maybe TRBD1 (6 bases). Trimming removed 3 bases at V and 3 bases at J, with 9 bases between. Looked up from germline, CDR1 is SQVTM and CDR2 is ANQGSEA. The CDR3 covers 12 residues. The CDR3, as DNA: TGCAGCGTTGACAGGGGTAACTACGAGCAGTACTTC. Residues: CSVDRGNYEQYF.

This clone was observed a single time. This chain uses TRBV27 with TRBJ1-1; 8 nucleotides line up with TRBD1. The CDR3 runs 16 residues. The J segment lost 3 bases and the V segment lost 3 bases, leaving 9 bases of the junction unmatched. CDR1 is MNHEY, CDR2 SMNVEV, per germline (reference sequence). CDR3 protein: CASSFSQGARDTEAFF. For the CDR3, the DNA is TGTGCCAGCAGTTTTTCGCAGGGGGCGAGGGACACTGAAGCTTTCTTT.

The chain employs TRBV27 and TRBJ2-5; 10 bases map to TRBD2. V was clipped by 6 bases and J by 4 bases; unmatched bases: 8. This CDR3 has 15 amino acids. Germline V CDR1 and CDR2: MNHEY, SMNVEV (reference sequence). For the CDR3, the DNA is TGTGCCAGCAGAGGGGGACTAGCGAGGATAGAGACCCAGTACTTC. Translating gives CASRGGLARIETQYF.

The rearrangement uses TRBV2 and TRBJ2-1, with 7 bases aligning to TRBD2. Germline lookup yields CDR1 SNHLY and CDR2 FYNNEI. J lost 0 bases, V lost 8 bases, and 7 bases had no gene match. The CDR3 length is 15 residues. The CDR3 loop is CASCLAGSSYNEQFF. The CDR3 region has the DNA TGTGCCAGCTGCTTAGCGGGTAGCTCCTACAATGAGCAGTTCTTC.

The chain links TRBV6-5 to TRBJ1-2; 11 positions match TRBD1. Germline V gene data show CDR1 as MNHEY and CDR2 as SVGAGI. The CDR3 spans 15 residues. The junction had 3 bases not matched to a gene; V was cut back by 0 bases and J by 6 bases. DNA of the CDR3: TGTGCCAGCAGTTACTCCCCGGACAGGGGGCATGGCTACACCTTC. Encoded protein: CASSYSPDRGHGYTF.

The V gene is TRBV11-2, the J gene TRBJ2-6, with TRBD2 as a possible D gene (6 bases). The CDR3 consists of 18 residues. V lost 3 bases and J 0 bases, leaving 15 bases between the germline ends. Germline V gives CDR1 SGHAT, CDR2 FQNNGV. This chain's CDR3 is CASSLGPPGLSGANVLTF. CDR3 coding DNA: TGTGCCAGCAGCTTGGGCCCCCCGGGACTCTCTGGGGCCAACGTCCTGACTTTC.

V usage is TRBV14 and J usage is TRBJ2-2, with TRBD1 matching over 7 bases. Germline loops: CDR1 SGHDN, CDR2 FVKESK. The V segment lost 5 bases and the J segment 1 base; nucleotides outside the gene matches: 10. The CDR3 contains 17 residues. The CDR3 sequence is CASSSNWGTENTGELFF. The CDR3 DNA is TGTGCCAGCAGCTCAAACTGGGGGACAGAGAACACCGGGGAGCTGTTTTTT.

V gene TRBV6-5 combines with J gene TRBJ2-5, with 9 bases identical to TRBD2. Per germline, CDR1 MNHEY and CDR2 SVGAGI. The CDR3 runs to 15 residues. Trimming took 7 bases from V and 5 from J; bases not matched to a gene: 11. CDR3 loop: CASMGGGGGPETQYF. In nucleotides, the CDR3 is TGTGCCAGCATGGGAGGCGGGGGGGGCCCGGAGACCCAGTACTTC.

This chain connects TRBV18 to TRBJ1-1; D remains unclear. CDR1 and CDR2 from the germline V gene are KGHSH and LQKENI. The V end lost 3 bases, the J end lost 10 bases, and 15 bases lay between the germline ends. This CDR3 is built from 13 residues. The CDR3 protein is CASSPSQDRGAFF. In nucleotides, the CDR3 is TGTGCCAGCTCACCTTCTCAGGATCGGGGAGCTTTCTTT.

The chain recombines TRBV28 with TRBJ1-5; 7 bases are a match to TRBD1. Germline CDR1 and CDR2: MDHEN and SYDVKM. The CDR3 is made up of 15 amino acids. J gave up 2 bases and V 2 bases, and 3 bases lay outside the gene matches. The CDR3 coding sequence is TGTGCCAGCAGTTTAACAGGGGCCCGCAATCAGCCCCAGCATTTT. Translated: CASSLTGARNQPQHF. Complete variable domain (other parts from reference TRBV28 and TRBJ1-5): DVKVTQSSRYLVKRTGEKVFLECVQDMDHENMFWYRQDPGLGLRLIYFSYDVKMKEKGDIPEGYSVSREKKERFSLILESASTNQTSMYLCASSLTGARNQPQHFGDGTRLSIL.

The J gene is TRBJ2-1, the V gene TRBV27; TRBD2 aligns across 9 bases. The ends lost 9 bases at V and 3 bases at J; junction bases unmatched: 3. This CDR3 is 13 amino acids long. The germline CDR1 and CDR2 sequences are MNHEY and SMNVEV (reference sequence). The DNA for the CDR3 is TGTGCCAGTAGCGGGGGCTACTACAATGAGCAGTTCTTC. Translation gives CASSGGYYNEQFF.

The V and J genes are TRBV6-5 and TRBJ2-3; TRBD2 aligns across 7 bases. CDR1 and CDR2 from the germline V gene are MNHEY and SVGAGI. There are 15 residues in the CDR3. With 5 bases clipped from V and 4 bases from J, the junction kept 9 bases outside the gene matches. The CDR3 loop reads CASSRGAGISDTQYF. The CDR3 coding sequence is TGTGCCAGCAGTAGGGGAGCGGGGATCTCAGATACGCAGTATTTT.

This clone was seen a few times. The chain is built from TRBV11-3 and TRBJ2-1; 8 bases are shared with TRBD2. The CDR3 totals 15 residues. Germline CDR1 is SGHNT and CDR2 is YENEEA. V lost 0 bases to trimming and J lost 4 bases; unmatched junction nucleotides: 2. The CDR3 protein is CASSLEAGGYNEQFF. The CDR3 DNA reads as TGTGCCAGCAGCTTAGAGGCGGGGGGATACAATGAGCAGTTCTTC.

The table lists this clone with a few counts. This chain links TRBV6-1 with TRBJ1-5; 8 bases are shared with TRBD1. With 3 bases clipped from V and 6 bases from J, the junction kept 10 bases outside the gene matches. This CDR3 has 16 amino acids. Looked up from germline, CDR1 is MNHNS and CDR2 is SASEGT. The CDR3 sequence is CASSDQGAGVGQPQHF. Written as DNA, the CDR3 is TGTGCCAGCAGTGACCAGGGGGCGGGGGTCGGTCAGCCCCAGCATTTT.

The V gene is TRBV10-3, the J gene TRBJ2-5, with 8 bases matching TRBD1. Unmatched junction bases numbered 9, after V lost 6 bases and J lost 6 bases. CDR3 length equals 14 residues. Germline loops: CDR1 ENHRY, CDR2 SYGVKD. CDR3 DNA: TGTGCCATCAGAAGCTCAGGGGGCGAGAAGACCCAGTACTTC. This sequence encodes CAIRSSGGEKTQYF.

Concerning this clone itself: An end of the junction differs from the germline gene, which may be a read error. DNA for the CDR3: TGTGCCGGCAGTGCGGGACAGGTGAACACCGGGGAGCTGTTTTTT. Translation: CAGSAGQVNTGELFF. The chain carries TRBV6-1 and TRBJ2-2; 8 bases match TRBD1. Germline lookup yields CDR1 MNHNS and CDR2 SASEGT. The length of the CDR3 is 15 residues.

The chain has TRBV9 and TRBJ1-2; 7 bases are a match to TRBD1. V shed 3 bases and J 5 bases; nucleotides not matched to a gene: 13. In germline, CDR1 is SGDLS, CDR2 YYNGEE. The CDR3 length is 16 residues. This CDR3 reads CASSADLGTELYGYTF. The CDR3 DNA is TGTGCCAGCAGCGCGGACCTCGGGACAGAACTTTATGGCTACACCTTC. Based on the CDR3 plus reference TRBV9 and TRBJ1-2, the full variable domain is DSGVTQTPKHLITATGQRVTLRCSPRSGDLSVYWYQQSLDQGLQFLIQYYNGEERAKGNILERFSAQQFPDLHSELNLSSLELGDSALYFCASSADLGTELYGYTFGSGTRLTVV.

This clone was counted a few times. The chain joins TRBV5-1 to TRBJ1-1, with a possible D match to TRBD1 (6 bases). The CDR3 has 15 residues. Trimming shortened V by 4 bases and J by 4 bases, and 17 bases separated the two germline ends. Germline CDR1 SGHRS, CDR2 YFSETQ. CDR3 nucleotide sequence: TGCGCCAGCAGCGGAAAACAGGGTGGTGGCACTGAAGCTTTCTTT. It specifies CASSGKQGGGTEAFF.

The chain employs TRBV2 and TRBJ2-1, with 10 bases aligning to TRBD1. V shed 5 bases and J 2 bases; nucleotides not matched to a gene: 3. The CDR3 is made up of 15 amino acids. Per the germline V gene, CDR1 is SNHLY and CDR2 is FYNNEI. The CDR3 sequence: CASSSGTGAYNEQFF. Written as DNA, the CDR3 is TGTGCCAGCAGTAGCGGGACAGGGGCCTACAATGAGCAGTTCTTC.

The gene calls are TRBV12-5 and TRBJ1-1; D not certain. The ends were cut back, 7 bases at V and 1 base at J, with 10 bases in the middle. Germline V gives CDR1 LGHNT, CDR2 FRNRAP. This CDR3 has 13 amino acids. In nucleotides, the CDR3 is TGTGCTAGTGCCCCCGCGTGGAACACTGAAGCTTTCTTT. This sequence encodes CASAPAWNTEAFF.

This clone occurred once. The chain is built from TRBV6-5 and TRBJ2-2; TRBD1 matches 7 bases. Trimming at V came to 6 bases and at J to 5 bases, leaving 9 bases not matched to a gene. Germline CDR1 MNHEY, CDR2 SVGAGI. The CDR3 sequence is 15 residues long. The CDR3 region has the DNA TGTGCCAGCAGACCGAACAGGGGCTGGACCGGGGAGCTGTTTTTT. It specifies CASRPNRGWTGELFF.

The gene calls are TRBV7-9 and TRBJ1-1; no definite D call. There are 15 residues in the CDR3. Germline V lookup: CDR1 SEHNR, CDR2 FQNEAQ (reference sequence). V lost 0 bases and J lost 2, with 10 bases in between. CDR3 sequence (DNA): TGTGCCAGCAGCTTAGCGGCGGGTTTAAACACTGAAGCTTTCTTT. The encoded protein is CASSLAAGLNTEAFF.

The chain couples TRBV6-6 to TRBJ2-4; the D gene is possibly TRBD2 (5 bases). The V gene lost 0 bases and the J gene lost 15 bases, with 12 bases spanning the gap. Per the germline V gene, CDR1 is MNHNY and CDR2 is SVGAGI (reference sequence). The CDR3 runs 12 residues. CDR3 nucleotide sequence: TGTGCCAGCAGTTACTCCTCGGACGGGGTGTACTTC. Residues: CASSYSSDGVYF.

The chain employs TRBV19 and TRBJ1-1, with 7 bases lining up with TRBD1. The length of the CDR3 is 14 residues. Germline V gene data show CDR1 as LNHDA and CDR2 as SQIVND (reference sequence). Trimming cost V 3 bases and J 7 bases; bases outside gene matches: 8. CDR3: CASSMVPGTDEAFF. CDR3 sequence (DNA): TGTGCCAGTAGTATGGTACCAGGGACAGATGAAGCTTTCTTT.

This sequence joins TRBV6-1 and TRBJ1-2; D possibly corresponds to TRBD1 (6 bases). CDR1 is MNHNS and CDR2 is SASEGT in the germline V gene. CDR3 length: 16 residues. Trimming left V 3 bases short and J 2 bases short, with 16 bases between. The CDR3 DNA sequence: TGTGCCAGCAGTGATCCCCGACAGGATCGGAACTATGGCTACACCTTC. Translation: CASSDPRQDRNYGYTF.

The gene calls are TRBV7-2 and TRBJ1-5; perhaps TRBD1 as D (5 bases). CDR3 size: 15 residues. V lost 1 base to trimming and J lost 3 bases, with 10 bases between them. Germline V CDR1 and CDR2: SGHTA, FQGNSA. CDR3 sequence reads: CASSLGDSYNQPQHF. Here the CDR3 DNA reads TGTGCCAGCAGCTTAGGCGACAGCTACAATCAGCCCCAGCATTTT.

The V call is TRBV5-8, the J call TRBJ1-1, with 7 nucleotides matching TRBD1. This CDR3 is built from 14 residues. CDR1 and CDR2 from the germline V gene are SGHTS and YDEGEE. Germline trimming cut 4 bases from V and 5 bases from J; bases unmatched to any gene: 8. CDR3 coding DNA: TGTGCCAGCAGCATTTTACAGGGGTCGACTGAAGCTTTCTTT. This codes for CASSILQGSTEAFF.

V and J are TRBV6-5 and TRBJ1-1; D is unclear. The length of the CDR3 is 14 residues. CDR1 is MNHEY and CDR2 is SVGAGI in the germline V gene. The V gene lost 0 bases and the J gene lost 4 bases, with 9 bases spanning the gap. CDR3 sequence (DNA): TGTGCCAGCAGTTACTCGGGCCGTCCCACTGAAGCTTTCTTT. Translation gives CASSYSGRPTEAFF.

The gene calls are TRBV11-2 and TRBJ2-1, with D maybe TRBD2 (6 bases). The CDR3 has 17 amino acids. CDR1 and CDR2 (germline): SGHAT, FQNNGV. With 6 bases removed from V and 2 bases from J, the gap between germline ends came to 20 bases. As DNA, the CDR3 is TGTGCCAGCAGTTTGGACTACCCCTCCCTCACCTACAATGAGCAGTTCTTC. Translation gives CASSLDYPSLTYNEQFF. The entire variable domain, with the rest obtained from reference TRBV11-2 and TRBJ2-1, is as follows: EAGVAQSPRYKIIEKRQSVAFWCNPISGHATLYWYQQILGQGPKLLIQFQNNGVVDDSQLPKDRFSAERLKGVDSTLKIQPAKLEDSAVYLCASSLDYPSLTYNEQFFGPGTRLTVL.

This clone turned up a few times. This sequence joins TRBV6-5 and TRBJ2-3; D is undetermined. This CDR3 contains 14 residues. The germline V gene has CDR1 MNHEY and CDR2 SVGAGI. The V and J ends lost 8 bases and 2 bases respectively, with 14 bases between them. The CDR3, as DNA: TGTGCCAGCCAACCTTACCAGGACACAGATACGCAGTATTTT. Translating it yields CASQPYQDTDTQYF.

This chain links TRBV30 with TRBJ1-1; 7 nucleotides agree with TRBD1. CDR1 and CDR2 (germline): GTSNPN, SVGIG (reference sequence). The length of the CDR3 is 15 residues. Trimming cost V 2 bases and J 0 bases; bases outside gene matches: 6. CDR3 DNA sequence: TGTGCCTGGAGTTTCCGGACAGGATTGAACACTGAAGCTTTCTTT. Its translation is CAWSFRTGLNTEAFF.

The V and J genes are TRBV10-3 and TRBJ2-3; 10 nucleotides align to TRBD2. CDR1 and CDR2 from the germline V gene are ENHRY and SYGVKD. After removal of 0 bases from V and 5 bases from J, the junction contained 17 bases not matched to a gene. The CDR3 covers 20 residues. The CDR3 sequence is CAISESRVSGTSVAGDTQYF. The CDR3 DNA follows: TGTGCCATCAGTGAGTCAAGGGTCTCCGGGACTAGCGTTGCCGGAGATACGCAGTATTTT.